The entry that follows covers one T cell receptor beta chain sequence. Antigen: not known. The data are from a study of T cells in tuberculosis. Notes on the study in general: Active tuberculosis TCR-alpha repertoires lay closer to GMM-specific TCRs than IGRA-negative controls, suggesting clonal expansion. Smaller alpha distances in active tuberculosis partly reflected shorter CDR3-alpha lengths.

The V and J ends lost 1 base and 1 base, in that order; junction bases with no gene match: 7. The CDR3 has 17 residues. Per germline, CDR1 MGHRA and CDR2 YSYEKL. Sequenced by immunoSEQ multiplex PCR; TCRdb stores in-frame clones only, minus some. The data hold roughly 34,000 clones, with 85% to 95% observed a single time. The receptor comes from a donor aged 10 to 29 with latent tuberculosis or without tuberculosis infection. Some clones in this sample may be carry-over from other donors' samples. The source material was PBMCs. V gene TRBV4-1 combines with J gene TRBJ1-2, with 9 nucleotides matching TRBD1. CDR3 coding DNA: TGCGCCAGCAGCCAAGTTGAAGGGACAGGGCTTAACTATGGCTACACCTTC. It translates to CASSQVEGTGLNYGYTF.